This section outlines one T cell receptor beta chain sequence together with its context. The clone's antigen remains unknown. Base qualities are missing; no much larger clone stands one base away. TCR CDR3 regions were amplified from genomic DNA by multiplex PCR using the deep immunoSEQ assay. Genomic DNA extracted from each cell subset was distributed evenly over all wells of several immunoSEQ 96-well plates, and each plate served as one replicate. For sorted subsets, roughly 0.2 ug genomic DNA, equal to tens of thousands of T cell genomes, was loaded into each replicate PCR. The purified libraries were quantified using a Qubit 3.0 fluorometer, sized with a Bioanalyzer 2100, and then quantified again using the KAPA Library Quantification kit. A separate single-read 150-cycle Illumina NextSeq 550 flow cell was used to sequence each immunoSEQ 96-well plate. Per the original workflow: Because the immunoSEQ output included only junctional sequences and no quality scores, the filtering could not be the same as the filtering used for full-length reads. Sequences were annotated with PyIR, a Python wrapper for IgBLAST v1.9, using IMGT germline references to assign V/J genes and CDR3. Reads with weak V/J assignments (E-value above 1e-6), missing CDR3, stop codons, out-of-frame junctions, or ambiguous translated residues were removed. V3J clonotypes were defined as sequences sharing an identical inferred V gene, J gene, and CDR3 amino acid sequence. The percentage overlap between two repertoires was calculated by dividing the number of shared unique clonotypes by the size of the smaller repertoire. Three approaches were used to assess repertoire richness: RTK rarefaction, the Chao1 estimator, and Recon v2.1 estimates of unobserved clonotypes. Generation probabilities were computed with OLGA for all TCRbeta clonotypes obtained by the gDNA method from four donors. The table comes from immuneACCESS by way of TCRdb, which keeps in-frame sequences with V and J called. Part of the clones is missing from these tables; in studies checked, under half for an unresolved V gene and the rest for unknown reasons. V and J calls and clone size are copied from that table; D and trimming were computed from the DNA. The table for this sample lists roughly 2.2 million clones; 85% to 95% of them were counted only once. Of the sample, approximately 0.4% is held by the ten largest clones.

The sample comes from a study of shared clonotypes between healthy human individuals (dated by TCRdb to the early 2020s). Regarding the study in general: The cohort included three men and a couple of women between 18 and 49 years of age. For each donor, CD4 naive and CD4 memory were each given three plates, CD8 naive was given two plates, and CD8 memory was given one plate. Between about 0.8 and 9.5 billion PBMCs per donor were obtained by leukapheresis. To increase sequencing depth and limit assay-specific biases, TCR repertoire library preparation and sequencing were carried out by different laboratories using diverse techniques. To estimate repertoire size and how much clonotypes are shared between individuals, the study performed deep sequencing of blood TCR repertoires from a few healthy adults.

Healthy HIV-negative adults with no recently reported acute infections or vaccinations were included as donors. Every donor was a Caucasian adult residing in Nashville, Tennessee, USA. CD4+ T cells were enriched by magnetic negative selection; naive cells were then positively selected on CD45RA, and the negative fraction formed the memory subset. Blood was obtained by leukapheresis, after which PBMCs were separated by Ficoll-Histopaque density gradient centrifugation and cryopreserved in liquid nitrogen vapor phase. Analytical flow cytometry was used to check the purity and quantity of each magnetically sorted T cell population. From each sorted fraction, genomic DNA was isolated and quantified by UV absorbance on a Nanodrop 2000c. Study-level results and caveats: Sharing across four donors was observed for approximately 4.6% of naive CD4, 3.5% of naive CD8, 2% to 2.5% of memory CD4, and roughly 0.4% of memory CD8 clonotypes. Pairwise subsampling led to the expectation that sequencing depth would affect the degree of clonotype sharing among donors. Sampling was limited to blood, and TCR repertoires in tissue likely differ from TCR repertoires in blood. Estimated clonotype richness was generally larger for naive than for memory subsets. The genetic and exposure-history diversity represented was limited by the small number of donors. Even with the large sequencing depth, rarefaction of the sorted-subset datasets indicated that sequencing was incomplete. Clonotypes shared by all four sorted-subset donors showed higher generation probabilities than non-shared clonotypes.

The receptor comes from a man aged 18-30 years in good health. Some clones in this sample may be carry-over from other donors' samples. Sequencing used naive CD4+ T cells from PBMCs. Taken with the paper, the label for cell subset or site translates to: CD45RA+ positively selected.

The CDR3: CASSLAGSSYNEQFF. The base sequence is TGTGCCAGCAGCTTGGCGGGGAGCTCCTACAATGAGCAGTTCTTC. The V gene is TRBV5-6 and the J gene is TRBJ2-1; D gene: possibly TRBD2, on 5 matching bases. The CDR3 goes from the cysteine to the phenylalanine over 15 residues. Only the CDR3 part of the read is kept: 45 bases, read in frame from the first base. Trimming takes 0 bases from V and 0 bases from J, and the germline ends sit 7 bases apart. Reading the germline V gene gives CDR1 SGHDT and CDR2 YYEEEE. The reference TRBV5-6 and TRBJ2-1 proteins fill in what lies around the CDR3, so the full variable domain reads DAGVTQSPTHLIKTRGQQVTLRCSPKSGHDTVSWYQQALGQGPQFIFQYYEEEERQRGNFPDRFSGHQFPNYSSELNVNALLLGDSALYLCASSLAGSSYNEQFFGPGTRLTVL.